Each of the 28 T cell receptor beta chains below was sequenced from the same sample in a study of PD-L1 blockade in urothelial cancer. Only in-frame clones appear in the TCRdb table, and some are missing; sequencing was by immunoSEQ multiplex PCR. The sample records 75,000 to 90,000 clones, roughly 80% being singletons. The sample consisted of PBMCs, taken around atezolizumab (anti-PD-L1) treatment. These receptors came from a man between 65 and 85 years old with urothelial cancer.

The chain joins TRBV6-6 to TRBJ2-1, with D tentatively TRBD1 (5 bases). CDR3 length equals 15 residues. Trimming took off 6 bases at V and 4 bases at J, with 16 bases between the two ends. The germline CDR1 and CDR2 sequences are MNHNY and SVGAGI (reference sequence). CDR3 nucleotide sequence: TGTGCCAGCAGGGGAACCGGTACAGGATACAATGAGCAGTTCTTC. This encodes CASRGTGTGYNEQFF.

In DNA, the CDR3 is TGTGCCAGCAGCTTGGCCGGGACTAGGAGCACAGATACGCAGTATTTT. It codes for CASSLAGTRSTDTQYF. The chain is built from TRBV5-4 and TRBJ2-3, with TRBD2 matching 8 bases. Trimming took 0 bases from V and 0 from J; bases not matched to a gene: 3. This CDR3 spans 16 amino acids. Germline V lookup: CDR1 SGHNT, CDR2 YYREEE (reference sequence).

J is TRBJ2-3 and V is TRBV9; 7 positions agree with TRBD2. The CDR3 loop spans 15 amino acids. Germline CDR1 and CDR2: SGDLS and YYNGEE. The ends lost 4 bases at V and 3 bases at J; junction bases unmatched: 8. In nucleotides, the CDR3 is TGTGCCAGCAGCCCGCGGACCGGGGGGACAGATACGCAGTATTTT. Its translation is CASSPRTGGTDTQYF.

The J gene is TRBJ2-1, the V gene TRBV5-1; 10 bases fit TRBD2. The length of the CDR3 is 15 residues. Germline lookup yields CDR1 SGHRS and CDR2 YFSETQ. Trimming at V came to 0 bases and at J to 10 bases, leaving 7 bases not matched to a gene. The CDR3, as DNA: TGCGCCAGCAGCTTGGAGGCTAGCGGGAGCGACGAGCAGTTCTTC. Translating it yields CASSLEASGSDEQFF.

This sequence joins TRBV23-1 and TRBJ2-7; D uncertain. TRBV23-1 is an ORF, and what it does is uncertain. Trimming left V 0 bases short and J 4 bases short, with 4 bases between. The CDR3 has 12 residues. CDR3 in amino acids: CASSQSSYEQYF. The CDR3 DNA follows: TGCGCCAGCAGTCAATCGAGTTACGAGCAGTACTTC.

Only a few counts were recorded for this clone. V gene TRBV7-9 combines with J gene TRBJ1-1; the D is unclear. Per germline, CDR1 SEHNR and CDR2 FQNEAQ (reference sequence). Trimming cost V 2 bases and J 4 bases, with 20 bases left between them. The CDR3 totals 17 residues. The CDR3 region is CASSLPPRSQRGTEAFF. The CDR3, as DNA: TGTGCCAGCAGCTTACCCCCACGGTCCCAACGAGGCACTGAAGCTTTCTTT.

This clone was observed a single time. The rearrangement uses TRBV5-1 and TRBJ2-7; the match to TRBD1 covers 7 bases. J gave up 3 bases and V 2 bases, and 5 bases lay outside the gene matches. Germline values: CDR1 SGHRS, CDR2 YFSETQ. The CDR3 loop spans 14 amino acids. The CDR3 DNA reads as TGCGCCAGCAGCTTTACGGGACAGAACTACGAGCAGTACTTC. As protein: CASSFTGQNYEQYF.

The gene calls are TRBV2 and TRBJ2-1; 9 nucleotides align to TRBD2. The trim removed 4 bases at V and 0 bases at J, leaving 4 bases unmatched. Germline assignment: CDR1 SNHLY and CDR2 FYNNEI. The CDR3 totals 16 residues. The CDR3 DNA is TGTGCCAGCAGTGGAAATAGCGGGAGCTCCTACAATGAGCAGTTCTTC. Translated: CASSGNSGSSYNEQFF.

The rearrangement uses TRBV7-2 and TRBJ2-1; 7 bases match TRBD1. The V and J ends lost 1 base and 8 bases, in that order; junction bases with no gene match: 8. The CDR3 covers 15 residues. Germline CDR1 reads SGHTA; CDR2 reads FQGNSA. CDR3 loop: CASSLGGGRGYEQFF. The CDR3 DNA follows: TGTGCCAGCAGCTTAGGAGGGGGCAGAGGCTATGAGCAGTTCTTC.

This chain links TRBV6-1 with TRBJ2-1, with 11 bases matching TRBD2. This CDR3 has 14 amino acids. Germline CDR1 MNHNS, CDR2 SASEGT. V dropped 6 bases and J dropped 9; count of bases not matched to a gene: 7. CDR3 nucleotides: TGTGCCAGCAGAATTAGCGGGGGGGCCACTGAGCAGTTCTTC. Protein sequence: CASRISGGATEQFF.

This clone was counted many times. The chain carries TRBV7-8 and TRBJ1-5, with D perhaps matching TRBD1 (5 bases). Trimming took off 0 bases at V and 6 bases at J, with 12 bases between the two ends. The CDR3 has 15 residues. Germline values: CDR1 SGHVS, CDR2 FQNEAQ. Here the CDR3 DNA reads TGTGCCAGCAGCTTAGCCGGGCAGGGTAGTCAGCCCCAGCATTTT. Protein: CASSLAGQGSQPQHF.

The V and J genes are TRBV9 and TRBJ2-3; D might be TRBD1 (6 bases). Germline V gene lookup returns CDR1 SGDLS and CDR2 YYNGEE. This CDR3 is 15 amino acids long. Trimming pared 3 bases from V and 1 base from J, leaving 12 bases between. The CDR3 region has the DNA TGTGCCAGCAGCGGAGGGGGTTATGGCACAGATACGCAGTATTTT. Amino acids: CASSGGGYGTDTQYF.

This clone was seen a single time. The CDR3: CASSPSQGSTEAFF. In DNA form, the CDR3 reads TGTGCCAGCTCACCATCCCAGGGTAGCACTGAAGCTTTCTTT. The V call is TRBV18, the J call TRBJ1-1; D may be TRBD1 (5 bases). Germline CDR1 and CDR2: KGHSH and LQKENI. This CDR3 spans 14 amino acids. V was trimmed by 2 bases and J by 4 bases, leaving 11 bases between them. The complete variable domain, with remaining parts taken from reference TRBV18 and TRBJ1-1, reads NAGVMQNPRHLVRRRGQEARLRCSPMKGHSHVYWYRQLPEEGLKFMVYLQKENIIDESGMPKERFSAEFPKEGPSILRIQQVVRGDSAAYFCASSPSQGSTEAFFGQGTRLTVV.

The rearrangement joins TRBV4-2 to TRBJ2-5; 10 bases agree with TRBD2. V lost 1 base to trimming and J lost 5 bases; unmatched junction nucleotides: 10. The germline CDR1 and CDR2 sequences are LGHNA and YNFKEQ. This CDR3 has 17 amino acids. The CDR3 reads CASSQVGSGGAGETQYF. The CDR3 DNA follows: TGTGCCAGCAGCCAAGTTGGGAGCGGGGGGGCCGGGGAGACCCAGTACTTC.

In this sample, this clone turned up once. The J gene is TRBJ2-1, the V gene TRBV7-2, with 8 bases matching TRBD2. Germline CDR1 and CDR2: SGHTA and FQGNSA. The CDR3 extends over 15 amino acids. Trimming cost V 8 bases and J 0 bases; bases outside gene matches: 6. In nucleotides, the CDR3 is TGTGCCAGCGCTACGGGAGGGAGCTCCTACAATGAGCAGTTCTTC. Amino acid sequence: CASATGGSSYNEQFF.

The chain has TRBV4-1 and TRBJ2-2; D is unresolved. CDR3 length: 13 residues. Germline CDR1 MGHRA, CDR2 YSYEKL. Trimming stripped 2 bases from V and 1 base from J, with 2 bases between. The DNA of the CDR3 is TGCGCCAGCAGCCAACGGAACACCGGGGAGCTGTTTTTT. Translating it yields CASSQRNTGELFF.

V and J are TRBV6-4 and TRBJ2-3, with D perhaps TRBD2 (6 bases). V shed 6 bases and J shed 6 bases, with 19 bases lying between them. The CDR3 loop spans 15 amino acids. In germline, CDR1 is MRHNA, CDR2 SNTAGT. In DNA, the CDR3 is TGTGCCAGCAGCCCCTCGTTGGGAGGTCCGGATACGCAGTATTTT. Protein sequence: CASSPSLGGPDTQYF.

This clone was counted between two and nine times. CDR3 sequence: CASSPGTGAGATQYF. CDR3 sequence (DNA): TGTGCCAGCAGCCCCGGGACTGGCGCCGGGGCTACGCAGTATTTT. The V and J genes are TRBV5-4 and TRBJ2-3, with D perhaps TRBD2 (6 bases). Germline CDR1 SGHNT, CDR2 YYREEE (reference sequence). Between the trimmed V and J ends, which lost 4 bases and 8 bases, there was a span of 20 bases. The CDR3 is 15 residues long.

CDR3: CASSISHTYNEQFF. Here the CDR3 DNA reads TGTGCCAGTAGTATAAGTCACACCTACAATGAGCAGTTCTTC. This chain uses TRBV19 with TRBJ2-1; D gene unclear. The V and J ends lost 2 bases and 2 bases respectively, with 7 bases between them. Looked up from germline, CDR1 is LNHDA and CDR2 is SQIVND (reference sequence). The CDR3 has 14 residues.

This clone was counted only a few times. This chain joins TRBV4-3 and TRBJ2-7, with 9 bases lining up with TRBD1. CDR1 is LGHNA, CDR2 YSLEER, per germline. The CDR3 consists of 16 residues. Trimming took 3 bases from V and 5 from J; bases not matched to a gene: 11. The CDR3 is CASSHWAGTGNHEQYF. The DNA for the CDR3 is TGCGCCAGCAGCCATTGGGCCGGGACAGGGAACCACGAGCAGTACTTC.

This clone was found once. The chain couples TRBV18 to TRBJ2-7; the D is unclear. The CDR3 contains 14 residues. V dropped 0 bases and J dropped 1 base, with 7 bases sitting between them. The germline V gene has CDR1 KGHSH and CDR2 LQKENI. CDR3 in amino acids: CASSPPTHSYEQYF. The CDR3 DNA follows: TGTGCCAGCTCACCACCAACTCATTCCTACGAGCAGTACTTC.

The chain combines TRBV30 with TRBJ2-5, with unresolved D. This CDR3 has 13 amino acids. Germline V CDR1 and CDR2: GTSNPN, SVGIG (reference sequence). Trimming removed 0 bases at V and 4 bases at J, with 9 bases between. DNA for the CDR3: TGTGCCTGGAGTGTAGCCGTAGTAGAGACCCAGTACTTC. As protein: CAWSVAVVETQYF.

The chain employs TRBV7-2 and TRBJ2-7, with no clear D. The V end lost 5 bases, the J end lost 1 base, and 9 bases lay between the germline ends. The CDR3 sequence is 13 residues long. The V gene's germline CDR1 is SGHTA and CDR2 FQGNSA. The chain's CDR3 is CASSPLGSYEQYF. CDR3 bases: TGTGCCAGCAGCCCCCTCGGTTCCTACGAGCAGTACTTC.

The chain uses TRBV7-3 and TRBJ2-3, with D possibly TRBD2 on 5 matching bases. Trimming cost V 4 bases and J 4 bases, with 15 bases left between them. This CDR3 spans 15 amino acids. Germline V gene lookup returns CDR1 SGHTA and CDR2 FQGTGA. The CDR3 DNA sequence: TGTGCCAGCAGCTCGGGTGGTCCGGAGGCAGATACGCAGTATTTT. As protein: CASSSGGPEADTQYF.

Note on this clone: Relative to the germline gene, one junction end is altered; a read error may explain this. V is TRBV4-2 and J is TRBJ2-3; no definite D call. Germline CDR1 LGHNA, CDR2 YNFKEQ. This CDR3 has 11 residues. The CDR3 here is CASSPGRGLHF. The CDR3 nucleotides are TGTGCCAGCAGCCCCGGCCGAGGCCTGCATTTT.

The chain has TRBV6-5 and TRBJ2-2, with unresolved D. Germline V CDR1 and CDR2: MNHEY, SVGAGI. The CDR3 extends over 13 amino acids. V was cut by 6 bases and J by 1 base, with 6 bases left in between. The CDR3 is CASRAGNTGELFF. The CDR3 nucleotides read TGTGCCAGCAGAGCAGGGAACACCGGGGAGCTGTTTTTT.

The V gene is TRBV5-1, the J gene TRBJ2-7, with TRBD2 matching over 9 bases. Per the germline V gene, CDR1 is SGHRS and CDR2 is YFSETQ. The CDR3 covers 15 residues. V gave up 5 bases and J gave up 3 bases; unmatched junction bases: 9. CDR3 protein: CASSLLAGGHYEQYF. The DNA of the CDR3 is TGCGCCAGCAGTCTCCTGGCGGGGGGGCACTACGAGCAGTACTTC.

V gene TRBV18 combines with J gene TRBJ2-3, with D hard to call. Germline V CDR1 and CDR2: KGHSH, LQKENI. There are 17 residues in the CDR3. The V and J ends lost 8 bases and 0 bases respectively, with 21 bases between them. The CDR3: CASLSPNYYTSTDTQYF. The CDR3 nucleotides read TGTGCCAGCCTCAGCCCAAACTACTACACTAGCACAGATACGCAGTATTTT. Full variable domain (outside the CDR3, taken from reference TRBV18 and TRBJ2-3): NAGVMQNPRHLVRRRGQEARLRCSPMKGHSHVYWYRQLPEEGLKFMVYLQKENIIDESGMPKERFSAEFPKEGPSILRIQQVVRGDSAAYFCASLSPNYYTSTDTQYFGPGTRLTVL.